This TCR beta chain was identified in a study of technical replicates of blood from several donors. Assay used: immunoSEQ multiplex PCR; TCRdb lists only in-frame clones, some missing. The table has about 85,000 clones, less than 95% seen once; the top ten hold 0.2% to 0.3%. Germline V gene data show CDR1 as MDHEN and CDR2 as SYDVKM. CDR3 length: 14 residues. V lost 5 bases, J lost 4 bases, and 7 bases stayed unmatched. The sequenced sample consisted of T cells isolated from PBMCs. The clonotype comes from a human donor in good health. This chain connects TRBV28 to TRBJ1-2, with 7 bases matching TRBD1. Written as DNA, the CDR3 is TGTGCCAGCAGTGTTCCGGGACAGTTCTATGGCTACACCTTC. This codes for CASSVPGQFYGYTF.